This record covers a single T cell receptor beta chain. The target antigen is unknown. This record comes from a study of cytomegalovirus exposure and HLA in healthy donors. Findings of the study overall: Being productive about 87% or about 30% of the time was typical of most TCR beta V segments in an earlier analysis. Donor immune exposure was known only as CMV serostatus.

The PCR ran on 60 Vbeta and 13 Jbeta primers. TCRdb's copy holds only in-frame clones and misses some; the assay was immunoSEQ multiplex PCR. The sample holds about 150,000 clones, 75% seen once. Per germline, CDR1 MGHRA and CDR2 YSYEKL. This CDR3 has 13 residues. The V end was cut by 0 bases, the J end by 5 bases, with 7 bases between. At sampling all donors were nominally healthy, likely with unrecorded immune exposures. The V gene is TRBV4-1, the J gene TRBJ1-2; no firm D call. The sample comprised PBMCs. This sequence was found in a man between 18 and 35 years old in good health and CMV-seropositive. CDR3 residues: CASSQEMRYGYTF. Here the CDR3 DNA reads TGCGCCAGCAGCCAAGAGATGCGATATGGCTACACCTTC.